Below are 11 T cell receptor beta chains sequenced from a single sample in a study of blood T cells in healthy people across ages. Sample-barcoded 5' priming and a J-beta primer mix drove a second PCR of 7 to 11 cycles. TCRdb reanalysed the 5' RACE reads using MiXCR and keeps one entry per CDR3 protein. The data hold about 630,000 distinct CDR3 sequences, with under 25% observed a single time. Material for sequencing was blood. The receptor set was obtained from a man in his 70s in good health.

The chain is built from TRBV20-1 and TRBJ1-2, with 7 nucleotides matching TRBD1. From germline, CDR1 is DFQATT and CDR2 SNEGSKA (reference sequence). The CDR3 runs 14 residues. V shed 2 bases and J 8 bases; nucleotides not matched to a gene: 11. This chain's CDR3 is CSARLDDRAGGYTF. As DNA, the CDR3 is TGCAGTGCTAGACTCGATGACAGGGCGGGGGGCTACACCTTC.

The V call is TRBV9, the J call TRBJ2-5; perhaps D is TRBD1 or TRBD2 (5 bases each). This CDR3 has 15 amino acids. Germline V gene data show CDR1 as SGDLS and CDR2 as YYNGEE. V shed 3 bases and J shed 2 bases, with 14 bases lying between them. The CDR3 region is CASSADPGPQETQYF. The CDR3 DNA follows: TGTGCCAGCAGCGCAGATCCGGGACCTCAAGAGACCCAGTACTTC.

This clonotype was observed a handful of times. V is TRBV20-1 and J is TRBJ2-5; D is possibly TRBD2 (5 bases). CDR1 and CDR2 from the germline V gene are DFQATT and SNEGSKA (reference sequence). Trimming stripped 0 bases from V and 7 bases from J, with 12 bases between. This CDR3 is built from 13 residues. The CDR3 bases are TGCAGTGCTAGAGATTCCTCCGAGGGGACCCAGTACTTC. Translating gives CSARDSSEGTQYF.

The gene calls are TRBV19 and TRBJ1-5, with TRBD1 identical over 7 bases. This CDR3 has 13 amino acids. Germline V gives CDR1 LNHDA, CDR2 SQIVND (reference sequence). The junction had 3 bases not matched to a gene; V was cut back by 7 bases and J by 3 bases. The CDR3 here is CASNDRANQPQHF. CDR3 nucleotides: TGTGCCAGTAACGACAGGGCCAATCAGCCCCAGCATTTT. The complete variable domain, with remaining parts taken from reference TRBV19 and TRBJ1-5, reads DGGITQSPKYLFRKEGQNVTLSCEQNLNHDAMYWYRQDPGQGLRLIYYSQIVNDFQKGDIAEGYSVSREKKESFPLTVTSAQKNPTAFYLCASNDRANQPQHFGDGTRLSIL.

This chain connects TRBV7-9 to TRBJ2-5; the match to TRBD2 covers 9 bases. The DNA end is more similar to TRBJ2-1, so the J call may be wrong. The CDR3 runs to 15 residues. CDR1 is SEHNR and CDR2 is FQNEAQ in the germline V gene (reference sequence). The CDR3 DNA reads TGTGCCAGCAGCCCGTCCGGGACTAGCAACAATGAGCAGTTCTTC. Translation gives CASSPSGTSNNEQFF.

The rearrangement uses TRBV20-1 and TRBJ1-1, with D possibly being TRBD1 (5 bases). The V and J ends lost 6 bases and 0 bases respectively, with 11 bases between them. CDR3 size: 13 residues. Germline V gene sequence: CDR1 DFQATT, CDR2 SNEGSKA (reference sequence). Here the CDR3 reads CSAQDTMNTEAFF. As DNA, the CDR3 is TGCAGTGCCCAGGACACAATGAACACTGAAGCTTTCTTT.

This clonotype was seen at least ten times. This chain joins TRBV29-1 and TRBJ2-1; possibly TRBD1 or TRBD2 for D (5 bases each). The CDR3 has 12 amino acids. Germline V gene data show CDR1 as SQVTM and CDR2 as ANQGSEA. The V end was cut by 3 bases, the J end by 10 bases, with 13 bases between. The CDR3 DNA sequence: TGCAGCGTTGAGGGGGAGCGCCGGGAGCAGTTCTTC. It specifies CSVEGERREQFF.

This clonotype was detected only a few times. The rearrangement joins TRBV28 to TRBJ2-3; D not certain. V lost 3 bases and J lost 0, with 10 bases in between. The CDR3 covers 15 residues. CDR1 MDHEN and CDR2 SYDVKM come from the germline V gene. CDR3 coding DNA: TGTGCCAGCAGTTTCTCGGCCAAAAGCACAGATACGCAGTATTTT. It encodes CASSFSAKSTDTQYF.

In this sample, this clonotype turned up a few times. Its ends do not fully match the called genes, so a read error is possible. The J gene is TRBJ1-4, the V gene TRBV27; D is ambiguous. The CDR3 has 14 residues. Germline V gene data show CDR1 as MNHEY and CDR2 as SMNVEV (reference sequence). The CDR3 sequence is CASSLRGSSEKLFF. The CDR3 DNA is TGTGCCAGCAGTTTACGGGGTTCTAGTGAAAAACTGTTCTTT.

This clonotype was recorded a few times. This chain joins TRBV6-2 or TRBV6-3 and TRBJ2-7; 8 bases fit TRBD1. The CDR3 sequence is 15 residues long. The germline V gene encodes CDR1 MNHEY and CDR2 SVGEGT. V dropped 2 bases and J dropped 2; count of bases not matched to a gene: 5. CDR3 in amino acids: CASSYPRQGTYEQYF. CDR3 coding DNA: TGTGCCAGCAGTTACCCCCGACAGGGGACCTACGAGCAGTACTTC.

Comment on this clonotype: At one of its ends the junction is not consistent with the germline gene, which may arise from a read error. This rearrangement joins TRBV18 to TRBJ2-2; possibly TRBD1 or TRBD2 for D (6 bases each). Per the germline V gene, CDR1 is KGHSH and CDR2 is LQKENI. CDR3 size: 15 residues. CDR3 loop: CTSSPAGQNTGELFF. In nucleotides, the CDR3 is TGTACCAGCTCACCCGCGGGACAGAACACCGGGGAGCTGTTTTTT. Using reference TRBV18 and TRBJ2-2 for the parts outside the CDR3, the full variable domain is NAGVMQNPRHLVRRRGQEARLRCSPMKGHSHVYWYRQLPEEGLKFMVYLQKENIIDESGMPKERFSAEFPKEGPSILRIQQVVRGDSAAYFCTSSPAGQNTGELFFGEGSRLTVL.